Below, 22 T cell receptor beta chains from the same sample are listed, as sequenced in a study of blood T cells in healthy people across ages. The second PCR ran about 7 to 12 cycles with a sample-barcoded 5' primer and J-beta primers. TCRdb independently ran MiXCR on the 5' RACE reads; one entry per CDR3 protein. The sample contains hundreds of thousands of distinct CDR3 sequences, around 27% of which appear only once. Source material: blood. These receptors were collected from a woman between 70 and 85 years old in good health.

This clonotype was found a few times. J is TRBJ2-7 and V is TRBV5-6; D is perhaps TRBD2 (6 bases). The end of the DNA aligns better with TRBJ2-1, so the J call may be wrong. Germline V gene sequence: CDR1 SGHDT, CDR2 YYEEEE. CDR3 length: 14 residues. CDR3 coding DNA: TGTGCCAGCAGCTTCCAGGGACTCCACAATGAGCAGTTCTTC. Translation: CASSFQGLHNEQFF.

This clonotype was picked up a small number of times. The genes are TRBV18 and TRBJ1-4; 7 bases match TRBD1. This CDR3 contains 15 residues. V was clipped by 6 bases and J by 0 bases; unmatched bases: 4. The germline V gene encodes CDR1 KGHSH and CDR2 LQKENI. This CDR3 is CASSQDRTTNEKLFF. CDR3 in DNA: TGTGCCAGCTCCCAGGACAGGACAACTAATGAAAAACTGTTTTTT. Supplemented by reference TRBV18 and TRBJ1-4, the full variable domain reads NAGVMQNPRHLVRRRGQEARLRCSPMKGHSHVYWYRQLPEEGLKFMVYLQKENIIDESGMPKERFSAEFPKEGPSILRIQQVVRGDSAAYFCASSQDRTTNEKLFFGSGTQLSVL.

The chain employs TRBV5-1 and TRBJ2-7; no clear D gene. Trimming pared 2 bases from V and 0 bases from J, leaving 9 bases between. The CDR3 covers 14 residues. Germline V gene data show CDR1 as SGHRS and CDR2 as YFSETQ. The CDR3 DNA reads TGCGCCAGCAGCTTTACAGCGAGCTCCTACGAGCAGTACTTC. It codes for CASSFTASSYEQYF. The entire variable domain, with the rest obtained from reference TRBV5-1 and TRBJ2-7, is as follows: KAGVTQTPRYLIKTRGQQVTLSCSPISGHRSVSWYQQTPGQGLQFLFEYFSETQRNKGNFPGRFSGRQFSNSRSEMNVSTLELGDSALYLCASSFTASSYEQYFGPGTRLTVT.

The rearrangement uses TRBV27 and TRBJ1-6, with D perhaps matching TRBD1 (5 bases). CDR3 size: 15 residues. V was pared by 1 base and J by 9 bases, with 13 bases between. Germline CDR1 MNHEY, CDR2 SMNVEV (reference sequence). The CDR3 region has the DNA TGTGCCAGCAGTTTATGGTGGGGGTCAGGTTCACCCCTCCACTTT. This translates into CASSLWWGSGSPLHF.

A note on this clonotype: Germline is not matched at one junction end, which may reflect a read error. The J gene is TRBJ2-5, the V gene TRBV12-3 or TRBV12-4; 12 bases are a match to TRBD2. The CDR3 contains 15 residues. CDR3 region: CASSSPGLAGKVVFF. The CDR3 region has the DNA TGTGCCAGCAGTTCCCCAGGACTAGCGGGAAAGGTCGTGTTCTTC.

The chain uses TRBV12-3 or TRBV12-4 and TRBJ2-7, with D hard to call. Trimming left V 5 bases short and J 2 bases short, with 13 bases between. This CDR3 is built from 14 residues. CDR3 sequence: CASSPEEKAYEQYF. CDR3 DNA sequence: TGTGCCAGCAGTCCCGAGGAGAAAGCCTACGAGCAGTACTTC.

This clonotype has a handful of counts. The chain recombines TRBV28 with TRBJ1-1; D unclear. V was clipped by 3 bases and J by 3 bases, with 5 bases between them. This CDR3 region has 12 residues. Germline V gene data show CDR1 as MDHEN and CDR2 as SYDVKM. The CDR3 sequence: CASSFRYTEAFF. CDR3 in DNA: TGTGCCAGCAGTTTTCGTTACACTGAAGCTTTCTTT.

This clonotype was picked up many times. The chain has TRBV9 and TRBJ2-1; 7 bases fit TRBD2. The CDR3 has 16 amino acids. V shed 0 bases, J shed 2 bases, and the junction held 5 bases outside the gene matches. CDR1 is SGDLS, CDR2 YYNGEE, per germline. The CDR3 protein is CASSVEAGAAYNEQFF. CDR3 sequence (DNA): TGTGCCAGCAGCGTAGAGGCGGGAGCGGCCTACAATGAGCAGTTCTTC.

This sequence joins TRBV6-5 and TRBJ2-1, with TRBD1 matching over 9 bases. The end of the DNA is better explained by TRBJ2-5, so the J call may be wrong. CDR3 length equals 15 residues. CDR1 is MNHEY, CDR2 SVGAGI, per germline. The CDR3 nucleotides read TGTGCCAGCAGCCAAATTTATTCGGGACAGGGGACCCAGTACTTC. This gives the protein CASSQIYSGQGTQYF.

This clonotype occurred many times. This chain joins TRBV29-1 and TRBJ2-5, with 9 bases identical to TRBD1. The CDR3 runs 12 residues. Germline V lookup: CDR1 SQVTM, CDR2 ANQGSEA. J was trimmed by 3 bases and V by 7 bases; bases with no gene match: 3. CDR3 nucleotides: TGCAGCGGTCGGACAGGGGAAGAGACCCAGTACTTC. Translation gives CSGRTGEETQYF.

This chain uses TRBV7-2 with TRBJ2-7, with no clear D. Per germline, CDR1 SGHTA and CDR2 FQGNSA. Trimming removed 7 bases at V and 2 bases at J, with 18 bases between. CDR3 size: 15 residues. CDR3 protein: CASTFDLGPAYEQYF. The CDR3 nucleotides read TGTGCCAGCACCTTTGACCTTGGACCCGCCTACGAGCAGTACTTC.

This clonotype has just a few counts. CDR3 in DNA: TGTGCCAGCAGGGGACTAGCGGGCAAACACCCCCAAGAGACCCAGTACTTC. Amino acids: CASRGLAGKHPQETQYF. This chain uses TRBV28 with TRBJ2-5, with 12 positions matching TRBD2. The germline gives CDR1 MDHEN, CDR2 SYDVKM. This CDR3 has 17 residues. Germline trimming cut 6 bases from V and 1 base from J; bases unmatched to any gene: 9. The variable domain in full, completed from reference TRBV28 and TRBJ2-5, reads DVKVTQSSRYLVKRTGEKVFLECVQDMDHENMFWYRQDPGLGLRLIYFSYDVKMKEKGDIPEGYSVSREKKERFSLILESASTNQTSMYLCASRGLAGKHPQETQYFGPGTRLLVL.

The gene calls are TRBV11-2 and TRBJ2-1, with a possible D match to TRBD2 (6 bases). The CDR3 runs to 15 residues. Germline CDR1 is SGHAT and CDR2 is FQNNGV. V lost 3 bases to trimming and J lost 0 bases, with 9 bases between them. The CDR3 nucleotides are TGTGCCAGCAGCTTTCAGGGAGGCTCCTACAATGAGCAGTTCTTC. Translating it yields CASSFQGGSYNEQFF.

Points on this clonotype: Since the CDR3 does not end with the conserved phenylalanine or tryptophan, this likely comes from a read error. The DNA is omitted, as the CDR3 cannot be located on it reliably, and the CDR3 follows TCRdb's listing. The chain employs TRBV7-2 and TRBJ2-7; the DNA was not compared with TRBD1, the D call given in the table. Germline V CDR1 and CDR2: SGHTA, FQGNSA. The CDR3 length is 13 residues, termini included. CDR3: CASSPLRGETQDL.

This clonotype was counted between two and nine times. The chain employs TRBV4-3 and TRBJ1-1, with D unclear. This CDR3 is 14 amino acids long. V dropped 0 bases and J dropped 7 bases, with 12 bases sitting between them. CDR1 is LGHNA and CDR2 is YSLEER in the germline V gene. CDR3 sequence reads: CASSQDLGKGEAFF. The CDR3 region has the DNA TGCGCCAGCAGCCAAGATCTCGGAAAGGGTGAAGCTTTCTTT.

This chain joins TRBV20-1 and TRBJ2-3; 12 nucleotides line up with TRBD2. Per germline, CDR1 DFQATT and CDR2 SNEGSKA (reference sequence). V lost 2 bases to trimming and J lost 3 bases; unmatched junction nucleotides: 18. The CDR3 has 20 residues. The CDR3 DNA is TGCAGTGCTAGACCCTCGCCCGCTAGCGGGAGGGCCAGTGAAACAGATACGCAGTATTTT. Its translation is CSARPSPASGRASETDTQYF.

V usage is TRBV6-2 or TRBV6-3 and J usage is TRBJ2-7; no clear D gene. CDR3 length: 14 amino acids. Germline V gene data show CDR1 as MNHEY and CDR2 as SVGEGT. Trimming left V 0 bases short and J 7 bases short, with 13 bases between. The CDR3 DNA is TGTGCCAGCAGTTACTCAGGACGCCGGGTGGAGCAGTACTTC. Amino acid sequence: CASSYSGRRVEQYF.

This clonotype was picked up a small number of times. The rearrangement joins TRBV7-2 to TRBJ2-3, with a tentative D call TRBD1 (6 bases). Germline loops: CDR1 SGHTA, CDR2 FQGNSA. CDR3 length: 14 residues. V gave up 5 bases and J gave up 5 bases, with 14 bases separating them. The CDR3 DNA reads as TGTGCCAGCAGCCTACAGGGTGGGGTAGATACGCAGTATTTT. Translated: CASSLQGGVDTQYF.

This sequence joins TRBV3-1 and TRBJ2-5; 9 bases map to TRBD1. Germline V gene data show CDR1 as LGHDT and CDR2 as YNNKEL (reference sequence). The V segment lost 1 base and the J segment 4 bases; nucleotides outside the gene matches: 7. The length of the CDR3 is 16 residues. The DNA for the CDR3 is TGTGCCAGCAGCCAAGGCCCTCAGACAGGGGGAGAGACCCAGTACTTC. Translated: CASSQGPQTGGETQYF.

This clonotype was seen repeatedly, ten times or more. The chain recombines TRBV29-1 with TRBJ2-1, with 8 bases identical to TRBD1. The V gene's germline CDR1 is SQVTM and CDR2 ANQGSEA. The length of the CDR3 is 12 residues. V trimming: 7 bases; J trimming: 6 bases; junction bases outside the gene matches: 5. CDR3 amino acids: CSGTGGRNEQFF. CDR3 DNA: TGCAGCGGCACAGGGGGACGCAATGAGCAGTTCTTC.

This clonotype was seen only a few times. V is TRBV12-3 or TRBV12-4 and J is TRBJ2-2, with 7 bases aligning to TRBD1. The CDR3 loop spans 14 amino acids. V shed 0 bases, J shed 6 bases, and the junction held 1 base outside the gene matches. The CDR3, as DNA: TGTGCCAGCAGTTTAGCTCAGGGGGCCGGGGAGCTGTTTTTT. Its translation is CASSLAQGAGELFF.

In this sample, this clonotype turned up many times. The chain couples TRBV5-1 to TRBJ2-5, with D maybe TRBD1 (7 bases). V was cut by 2 bases and J by 5 bases, with 13 bases left in between. Germline V lookup: CDR1 SGHRS, CDR2 YFSETQ. The CDR3 is 14 amino acids. Written as DNA, the CDR3 is TGCGCCAGCAGCTTCAGGGGGGAGCGCGAGACCCAGTACTTC. Protein product: CASSFRGERETQYF.